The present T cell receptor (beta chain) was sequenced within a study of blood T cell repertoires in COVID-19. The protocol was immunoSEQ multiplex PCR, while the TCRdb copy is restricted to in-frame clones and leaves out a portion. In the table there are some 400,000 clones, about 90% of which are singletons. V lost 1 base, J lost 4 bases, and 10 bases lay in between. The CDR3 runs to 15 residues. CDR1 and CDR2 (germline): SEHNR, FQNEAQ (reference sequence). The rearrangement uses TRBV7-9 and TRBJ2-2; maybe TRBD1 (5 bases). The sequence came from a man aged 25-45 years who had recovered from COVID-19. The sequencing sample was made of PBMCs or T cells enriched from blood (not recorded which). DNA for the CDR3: TGTGCCAGCAGCTTAGATGGACACCGCACCGGGGAGCTGTTTTTT. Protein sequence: CASSLDGHRTGELFF. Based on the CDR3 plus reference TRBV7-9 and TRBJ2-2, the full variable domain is DTGVSQNPRHKITKRGQNVTFRCDPISEHNRLYWYRQTLGQGPEFLTYFQNEAQLEKSRLLSDRFSAERPKGSFSTLEIQRTEQGDSAMYLCASSLDGHRTGELFFGEGSRLTVL.